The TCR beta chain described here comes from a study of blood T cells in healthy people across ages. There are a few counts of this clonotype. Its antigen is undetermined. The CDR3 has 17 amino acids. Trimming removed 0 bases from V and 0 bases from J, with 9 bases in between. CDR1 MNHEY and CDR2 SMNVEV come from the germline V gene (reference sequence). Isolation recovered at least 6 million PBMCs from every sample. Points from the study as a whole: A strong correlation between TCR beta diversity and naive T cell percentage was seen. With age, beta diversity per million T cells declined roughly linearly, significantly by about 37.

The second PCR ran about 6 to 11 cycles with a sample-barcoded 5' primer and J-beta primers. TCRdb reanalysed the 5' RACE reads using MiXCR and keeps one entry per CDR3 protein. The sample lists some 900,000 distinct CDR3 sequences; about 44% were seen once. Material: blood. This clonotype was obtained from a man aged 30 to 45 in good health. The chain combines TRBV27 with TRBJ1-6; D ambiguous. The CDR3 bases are TGTGCCAGCAGTTTATCTCCCACAGCCTCCTATAATTCACCCCTCCACTTT. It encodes CASSLSPTASYNSPLHF.